Following are 7 T cell receptor beta chains from one sample sequenced in a study of neoadjuvant anti-PD-1 for oral cavity cancer. This sample's time point: after neoadjuvant nivolumab, at surgical resection. Repertoires were generated with immunoSEQ multiplex PCR, while TCRdb's copy carries only in-frame clones and drops some. The table lists about 9,800 clones, roughly two thirds of them singletons. This specimen was PBMCs, taken after nivolumab (anti-PD-1) treatment. The receptors stem from a person between 40 and 80 years old with oral cavity squamous cell carcinoma.

The rearrangement joins TRBV5-5 to TRBJ1-2; the D is unclear. The CDR3 totals 15 residues. Germline loops: CDR1 SGHKS, CDR2 YYEKEE (reference sequence). V was trimmed by 2 bases and J by 0 bases, leaving 11 bases between them. CDR3 protein: CASSFGADANYGYTF. In nucleotides, the CDR3 is TGTGCCAGCAGCTTCGGTGCGGATGCTAACTATGGCTACACCTTC.

The rearrangement links TRBV11-2 to TRBJ1-6, with D tentatively TRBD1 (5 bases). V shed 2 bases and J shed 10 bases, with 12 bases lying between them. The CDR3 runs 14 residues. CDR1 is SGHAT and CDR2 is FQNNGV in the germline V gene. The CDR3 region is CASSLNRGKSPLHF. The CDR3 DNA is TGTGCCAGCAGCTTAAACCGGGGGAAATCACCCCTCCACTTT.

The J gene is TRBJ1-1, the V gene TRBV29-1; D ambiguous. Between the trimmed V and J ends, which lost 2 bases and 1 base, there was a span of 5 bases. This CDR3 has 12 residues. Per germline, CDR1 SQVTM and CDR2 ANQGSEA. CDR3 amino acids: CSVERWNTEAFF. In DNA, the CDR3 is TGCAGCGTTGAAAGGTGGAACACTGAAGCTTTCTTT.

V and J are TRBV5-1 and TRBJ1-1; weak D call: TRBD1 (5 bases). The germline gives CDR1 SGHRS, CDR2 YFSETQ. This CDR3 comprises 12 residues. V lost 5 bases to trimming and J lost 4 bases, with 9 bases between them. Written as DNA, the CDR3 is TGCGCCAGCAGTCCCGGGGCCACTGAAGCTTTCTTT. Its protein is CASSPGATEAFF.

The V gene is TRBV5-4, the J gene TRBJ1-6; D call uncertain. Germline V CDR1 and CDR2: SGHNT, YYREEE (reference sequence). This CDR3 has 20 residues. Between the trimmed V and J ends, which lost 0 bases and 9 bases, there was a span of 28 bases. The CDR3 coding sequence is TGTGCCAGCAGCTTGGCTTCCCCAAGTGGGGAGGAAAGAAAAAGTTCACCCCTCCACTTT. This codes for CASSLASPSGEERKSSPLHF.

This clone was seen more than once but under ten times. J is TRBJ1-1 and V is TRBV28, with 7 positions matching TRBD1. The CDR3 is made up of 16 amino acids. Germline CDR1 reads MDHEN; CDR2 reads SYDVKM. The V and J ends lost 5 bases and 7 bases, in that order; junction bases with no gene match: 16. CDR3 region: CASSPVRGGRGSEAFF. CDR3 coding DNA: TGTGCCAGCAGTCCCGTAAGGGGGGGCAGGGGGAGTGAAGCTTTCTTT.

Comment on this clone: A junction end diverges from the germline sequence, so it may reflect a read error. This sequence joins TRBV6-1 and TRBJ1-4; D is ambiguous. The CDR3 extends over 11 amino acids. Germline CDR1 reads MNHNS; CDR2 reads SASEGT. CDR3 residues: CASRSSALSYF. CDR3 nucleotide sequence: TGTGCCAGCAGGTCATCAGCCCTTTCTTACTTT.